Below are 21 T cell receptor beta chains sequenced from a single sample in a study of blood T cell repertoires in COVID-19. The data were produced by immunoSEQ multiplex PCR, yet TCRdb's version contains in-frame clones alone and is incomplete. This table has some 250,000 clones, 86% appearing once. Sequencing was carried out using peripheral blood. These receptors came from a man aged 80 or over with acute or convalescent COVID-19.

CDR3 in DNA: TGTGCCAGCAGTTTTCCGACCGAGGGGAGGCAGCCCCAGCATTTT. Its translation is CASSFPTEGRQPQHF. The J gene is TRBJ1-5, the V gene TRBV28, with D tentatively TRBD1 (5 bases). V dropped 3 bases and J dropped 7 bases, with 16 bases sitting between them. The CDR3 is made up of 15 amino acids. From germline, CDR1 is MDHEN and CDR2 SYDVKM.

This rearrangement joins TRBV28 to TRBJ2-5; 7 nucleotides align to TRBD1. J gave up 4 bases and V 6 bases, and 5 bases lay outside the gene matches. CDR3 length: 13 residues. Germline V gene sequence: CDR1 MDHEN, CDR2 SYDVKM. The CDR3: CASRGTDGETQYF. CDR3 nucleotides: TGTGCCAGCAGGGGGACAGACGGAGAGACCCAGTACTTC.

In its sample, this clone was seen once. The gene calls are TRBV28 and TRBJ1-4; TRBD1 aligns across 7 bases. V lost 1 base and J lost 7; bases outside the gene matches: 18. CDR1 and CDR2 from the germline V gene are MDHEN and SYDVKM. CDR3 length: 19 residues. The CDR3 DNA follows: TGTGCCAGCAGTTTATATCCCCGACGGCTAACAGGGGACGGTGAAAAACTGTTTTTT. This sequence encodes CASSLYPRRLTGDGEKLFF.

The chain carries TRBV24-1 and TRBJ1-6, with D maybe TRBD1 (5 bases). This CDR3 is 14 amino acids long. Trimming pared 4 bases from V and 5 bases from J, leaving 8 bases between. Germline V gives CDR1 KGHDR, CDR2 SFDVKD. CDR3 DNA: TGTGCCACCAGTGAGCAGGGTGATAATTCACCCCTCCACTTT. This encodes CATSEQGDNSPLHF.

This clone showed up just a few times. CDR3 sequence reads: CASSPTGFVAEQYF. The CDR3 DNA reads as TGTGCCAGCAGCCCGACAGGGTTCGTCGCCGAGCAGTACTTC. V usage is TRBV9 and J usage is TRBJ2-7; 7 bases are a match to TRBD1. This CDR3 region has 14 residues. V gave up 4 bases and J gave up 6 bases; unmatched junction bases: 10. Looked up from germline, CDR1 is SGDLS and CDR2 is YYNGEE.

The gene calls are TRBV7-2 and TRBJ1-4; weak D call: TRBD1 (5 bases). Germline V gene data show CDR1 as SGHTA and CDR2 as FQGNSA. This CDR3 comprises 14 residues. V was trimmed by 4 bases and J by 5 bases, leaving 11 bases between them. CDR3 region: CASSSAGLNEKLFF. DNA of the CDR3: TGTGCCAGCAGCTCCGCGGGACTAAATGAAAAACTGTTTTTT.

V is TRBV18 and J is TRBJ2-5; D may be TRBD2 (6 bases). Germline assignment: CDR1 KGHSH and CDR2 LQKENI. This CDR3 has 13 residues. With 2 bases removed from V and 9 bases from J, the gap between germline ends came to 13 bases. For the CDR3, the DNA is TGTGCCAGCTCACCAGTAGAAGGAGGGGCCCAGTACTTC. It is translated as CASSPVEGGAQYF. Using reference TRBV18 and TRBJ2-5 for the parts outside the CDR3, the full variable domain is NAGVMQNPRHLVRRRGQEARLRCSPMKGHSHVYWYRQLPEEGLKFMVYLQKENIIDESGMPKERFSAEFPKEGPSILRIQQVVRGDSAAYFCASSPVEGGAQYFGPGTRLLVL.

The V call is TRBV5-1, the J call TRBJ1-6, with 9 bases lining up with TRBD1. Looked up from germline, CDR1 is SGHRS and CDR2 is YFSETQ. The CDR3 loop spans 15 amino acids. The V segment lost 2 bases and the J segment 8 bases; nucleotides outside the gene matches: 5. CDR3 coding DNA: TGCGCCAGCAGCTTATGGACAGGGGTGGATTCACCCCTCCACTTT. Encoded protein: CASSLWTGVDSPLHF.

In DNA form, the CDR3 reads TGTGCCAGCAGCACGACCAGGTACGAGCAGTACTTC. Protein: CASSTTRYEQYF. This chain uses TRBV28 with TRBJ2-7, with D uncertain. Germline loops: CDR1 MDHEN, CDR2 SYDVKM. V was trimmed by 6 bases and J by 4 bases, leaving 10 bases between them. The CDR3 extends over 12 amino acids.

The chain uses TRBV29-1 and TRBJ1-1, with D possibly TRBD1 on 5 matching bases. The ends were cut back, 7 bases at V and 1 base at J, with 16 bases in the middle. The CDR3 is 14 residues long. The germline gives CDR1 SQVTM, CDR2 ANQGSEA. The CDR3: CSALLGRGNTEAFF. The CDR3, as DNA: TGCAGCGCGCTCTTGGGGCGGGGGAACACTGAAGCTTTCTTT.

The chain has TRBV10-3 and TRBJ1-1, with TRBD1 as a possible D gene (6 bases). Trimming removed 8 bases at V and 4 bases at J, with 20 bases between. The CDR3 is made up of 15 amino acids. Germline-derived CDR1 and CDR2 are ENHRY and SYGVKD. The CDR3 nucleotides are TGTGCCATCTCCCCAGGGGCCAGGGAAGCCACTGAAGCTTTCTTT. Translated: CAISPGAREATEAFF.

J is TRBJ2-1 and V is TRBV6-2 or TRBV6-3; 7 bases line up with TRBD2. J was trimmed by 4 bases and V by 2 bases; bases with no gene match: 8. Germline CDR1 and CDR2: MNHEY and SVGEGT. There are 16 residues in the CDR3. The CDR3, as DNA: TGTGCCAGCAGTTACGCTGGTAGCGGGCGTTACAATGAGCAGTTCTTC. Encoded protein: CASSYAGSGRYNEQFF.

The chain has TRBV19 and TRBJ1-6; D remains ambiguous. CDR1 and CDR2 (germline): LNHDA, SQIVND (reference sequence). Trimming removed 0 bases from V and 4 bases from J, with 7 bases in between. The CDR3 sequence is 15 residues long. DNA for the CDR3: TGTGCCAGTAGTATAGAGGGAGGATATAATTCACCCCTCCACTTT. Protein: CASSIEGGYNSPLHF.

The chain links TRBV5-4 to TRBJ2-5, with D perhaps matching TRBD2 (6 bases). This CDR3 contains 15 residues. Looked up from germline, CDR1 is SGHNT and CDR2 is YYREEE (reference sequence). V dropped 3 bases and J dropped 1 base, with 13 bases sitting between them. CDR3 sequence: CASSSGVPPQETQYF. CDR3 nucleotides: TGTGCCAGCAGCTCGGGAGTCCCACCCCAAGAGACCCAGTACTTC.

This clone was counted once. This chain joins TRBV5-5 and TRBJ2-1; 9 bases line up with TRBD1. J lost 8 bases, V lost 4 bases, and 10 bases had no gene match. The CDR3 covers 15 residues. CDR1 SGHKS and CDR2 YYEKEE come from the germline V gene (reference sequence). Here the CDR3 DNA reads TGTGCCAGCAGCCCGGTCGGACAGGGGAGGCATGAGCAGTTCTTC. Amino acids: CASSPVGQGRHEQFF.

This clone was observed once. This chain uses TRBV10-1 with TRBJ2-5; 9 nucleotides align to TRBD1. CDR1 is WNHNN and CDR2 is SYGVQD in the germline V gene (reference sequence). The CDR3 consists of 16 residues. The junction had 8 bases not matched to a gene; V was cut back by 2 bases and J by 4 bases. DNA of the CDR3: TGCGCCAGCAGTGAGGCAGGACAGGGGATCCGAGAGACCCAGTACTTC. Translation gives CASSEAGQGIRETQYF.

Regarding this clone: The sample has other DNA sequences that encode this CDR3 too. The chain recombines TRBV5-1 with TRBJ2-1, with a weak D call TRBD2 (6 bases). Germline V gene sequence: CDR1 SGHRS, CDR2 YFSETQ. The CDR3 runs 17 residues. V dropped 0 bases and J dropped 3 bases, with 16 bases sitting between them. This CDR3 reads CASSLGGSSDYYNEQFF. CDR3 sequence (DNA): TGCGCCAGCAGCTTGGGGGGCTCTAGCGACTACTACAATGAGCAGTTCTTC.

The chain couples TRBV3-1 (or the pseudogene TRBV3-2) to TRBJ1-6; TRBD1 matches 8 bases. The CDR3 consists of 16 residues. Per germline, CDR1 LGHDT and CDR2 YNNKEL (reference sequence). V was pared by 3 bases and J by 2 bases, with 3 bases of the junction left unmatched. CDR3: CASSHGGQAYNSPLHF. Written as DNA, the CDR3 is TGTGCCAGCAGCCACGGGGGACAGGCCTATAATTCACCCCTCCACTTT.

The V call is TRBV7-9, the J call TRBJ2-1; D is possibly TRBD1 (5 bases). The CDR3 has 15 amino acids. Germline loops: CDR1 SEHNR, CDR2 FQNEAQ (reference sequence). V gave up 3 bases and J gave up 3 bases, with 12 bases separating them. This CDR3 is CASSFMGQVYNEQFF. CDR3 nucleotides: TGTGCCAGCAGCTTCATGGGGCAAGTCTACAATGAGCAGTTCTTC.

V and J are TRBV7-2 and TRBJ2-7; 7 nucleotides align to TRBD2. V was clipped by 4 bases and J by 7 bases; unmatched bases: 10. Germline CDR1 is SGHTA and CDR2 is FQGNSA. The CDR3 loop spans 14 amino acids. CDR3 loop: CASSSRDYPWEQYF. DNA of the CDR3: TGTGCCAGCAGCTCTCGGGACTACCCTTGGGAGCAGTACTTC.

The V call is TRBV6-5, the J call TRBJ2-5, with D possibly matching TRBD1 (6 bases). The V gene's germline CDR1 is MNHEY and CDR2 SVGAGI. Trimming cost V 3 bases and J 11 bases, with 16 bases left between them. The CDR3 loop spans 13 amino acids. CDR3 DNA: TGTGCCAGCAGTTATATCGGGACACCGGGGCAGTACTTC. Translating it yields CASSYIGTPGQYF.